This is a list of T cell receptor beta chains from one sample in a study of shared clonotypes between healthy human individuals. Profiled with immunoSEQ multiplex PCR; TCRdb holds only in-frame clones, not every one. The sample records approximately 88,000 clones, almost 70% being singletons. Sample: memory CD8+ T cells sorted from blood. These TCRs come from a man aged 25-40 years in good health. Each CDR3 is given with its conserved first and last residue. The order of the fields is V gene, CDR3 protein.

v_gene: TRBV7-2; CDR3aa: CASNQGSQPQHF
v_gene: TRBV10-3; CDR3aa: CAISYSRQDPNTEAFF
v_gene: TRBV7-9; CDR3aa: CASSLGQLDEQYF
v_gene: TRBV5-4; CDR3aa: CASSRIPTDEQYF
v_gene: TRBV29-1; CDR3aa: CSVEDGEFYEQYF
v_gene: TRBV19; CDR3aa: CASSGGPQPYEQYF
v_gene: TRBV28; CDR3aa: CASSLLGLAGTSSYEQYF
v_gene: TRBV5-4; CDR3aa: CASSSRDSGNTIYF
v_gene: TRBV6-1; CDR3aa: CASLRREHEQYF
v_gene: TRBV7-8; CDR3aa: CASSLMPFSALSYNEQFF
v_gene: TRBV7-9; CDR3aa: CASTQGQASWDTEAFF
v_gene: TRBV7-9; CDR3aa: CASSLVRTGKETQYF
v_gene: TRBV4-1; CDR3aa: CASSQVAGTRQPQHF
v_gene: TRBV28; CDR3aa: CASSIGTGLGEQYF
v_gene: TRBV7-2; CDR3aa: CASSLGRGGNEQFF
v_gene: TRBV2; CDR3aa: CASSDRRQGIGYTF
v_gene: TRBV7-9; CDR3aa: CASSFGEGLSEQYF
v_gene: TRBV7-6; CDR3aa: CASSLPGQGAAEAFF
v_gene: TRBV19; CDR3aa: CASSRYRVGDTGELFF
v_gene: TRBV7-2; CDR3aa: CASSLTVVHQPQHF
v_gene: TRBV7-8; CDR3aa: CASSLSPPVTGSTDTQYF
v_gene: TRBV7-4; CDR3aa: CASSPCRDRVICEQYF
v_gene: TRBV5-1; CDR3aa: CASSLAVRSTSGSSDTQYF
v_gene: TRBV7-9; CDR3aa: CASSLASGDSQPQHF
v_gene: TRBV4-1; CDR3aa: CASSQGTAARYEQYF
v_gene: TRBV5-1; CDR3aa: CASASRDRGPTGELFF
v_gene: TRBV29-1; CDR3aa: CSVASLNIQYF
v_gene: TRBV19; CDR3aa: CASDRGRTGELFF
v_gene: TRBV25-1; CDR3aa: CASSGRALAIYNEQFF
v_gene: TRBV5-8; CDR3aa: CASSPLTSGLYNEQFF
v_gene: TRBV25-1; CDR3aa: CASSGRLAGEEQFF
v_gene: TRBV7-9; CDR3aa: CASSPRPGLAAYNEQFF
v_gene: TRBV7-8; CDR3aa: CASSTTGSGPPGANVLTF
v_gene: TRBV28; CDR3aa: CATQTPGDTGELFF
v_gene: TRBV18; CDR3aa: CASSPIGRVEEQYF
v_gene: TRBV11-2; CDR3aa: CASSGVGYGELFF
v_gene: TRBV7-3; CDR3aa: CASSLMGQTNEKLFF